This TCR beta chain emerged from a study of blood T cell repertoires in COVID-19. As for the study in general: The origin of the acute and convalescent COVID-19 samples was the United States, Italy and Spain.

Trimming cost V 2 bases and J 4 bases, with 9 bases left between them. The CDR3 sequence is 14 residues long. Germline V lookup: CDR1 MNHEY, CDR2 SMNVEV (reference sequence). Authors' data handling: Reference gene primer amplification gave estimated nucleated cell counts. Profiling relied on immunoSEQ multiplex PCR, and the TCRdb table lists in-frame clones only, not all of them. That table is the source of V, J and clone size, and D and trimming were worked out from the DNA. The sample has 250,000 to 350,000 clones, around 91% seen once. This TCR was recovered from a woman in her sixties with acute or convalescent COVID-19. The sequenced sample was peripheral blood. V usage is TRBV27 and J usage is TRBJ1-5, with D possibly TRBD1 on 5 matching bases. CDR3 nucleotides: TGTGCCAGCAGTTTAGCAGGGCGGAATCAGCCCCAGCATTTT. This gives the protein CASSLAGRNQPQHF.